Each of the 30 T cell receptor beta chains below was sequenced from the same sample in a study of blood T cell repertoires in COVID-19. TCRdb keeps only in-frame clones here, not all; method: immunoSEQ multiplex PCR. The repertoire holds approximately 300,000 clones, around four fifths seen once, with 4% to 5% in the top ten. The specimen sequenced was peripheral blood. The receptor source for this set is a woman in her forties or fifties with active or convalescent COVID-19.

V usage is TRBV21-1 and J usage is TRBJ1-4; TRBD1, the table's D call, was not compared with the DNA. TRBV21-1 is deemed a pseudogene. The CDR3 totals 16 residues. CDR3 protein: CASSKEGQGTNEKLFF. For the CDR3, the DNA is TGTGCCAGCAGCAAAGAGGGGCAGGGAACTAATGAAAAACTGTTTTTT.

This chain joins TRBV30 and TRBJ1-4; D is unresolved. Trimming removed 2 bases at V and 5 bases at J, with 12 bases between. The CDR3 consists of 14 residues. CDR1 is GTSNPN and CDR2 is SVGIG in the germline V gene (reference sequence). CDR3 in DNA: TGTGCCTGGAGTCCTACTTTGGTGAATGAAAAACTGTTTTTT. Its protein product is CAWSPTLVNEKLFF.

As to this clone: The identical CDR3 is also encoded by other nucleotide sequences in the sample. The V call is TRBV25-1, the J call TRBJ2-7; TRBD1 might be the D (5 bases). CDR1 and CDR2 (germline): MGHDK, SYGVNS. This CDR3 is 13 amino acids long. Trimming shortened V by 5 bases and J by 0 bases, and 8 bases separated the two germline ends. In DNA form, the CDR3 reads TGTGCCAGCAGTCGTACAGGCTCCTACGAGCAGTACTTC. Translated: CASSRTGSYEQYF.

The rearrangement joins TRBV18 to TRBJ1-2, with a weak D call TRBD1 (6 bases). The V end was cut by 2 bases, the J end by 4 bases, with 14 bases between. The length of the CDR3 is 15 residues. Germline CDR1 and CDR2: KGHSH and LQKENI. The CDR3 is CASSPKTRTAYGYTF. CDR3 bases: TGTGCCAGCTCACCAAAAACCCGGACAGCCTATGGCTACACCTTC.

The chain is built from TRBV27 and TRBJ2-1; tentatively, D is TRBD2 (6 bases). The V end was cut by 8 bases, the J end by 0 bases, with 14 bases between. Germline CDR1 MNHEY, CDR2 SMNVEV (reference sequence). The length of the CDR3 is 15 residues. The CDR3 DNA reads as TGTGCCAGCGGTAGCGGAAGGAGCTCCTACAATGAGCAGTTCTTC. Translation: CASGSGRSSYNEQFF.

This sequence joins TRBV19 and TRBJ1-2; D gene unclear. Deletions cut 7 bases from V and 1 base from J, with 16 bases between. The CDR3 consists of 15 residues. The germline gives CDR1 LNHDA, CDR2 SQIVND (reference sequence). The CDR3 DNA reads TGTGCCAGTAAAGCGAGGGCCGGTGATAACTATGGCTACACCTTC. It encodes CASKARAGDNYGYTF.

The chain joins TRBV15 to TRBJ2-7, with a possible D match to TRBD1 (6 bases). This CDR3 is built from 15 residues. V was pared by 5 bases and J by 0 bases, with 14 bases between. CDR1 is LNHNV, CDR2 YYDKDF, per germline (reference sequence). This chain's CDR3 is CATSPSRGHSYEQYF. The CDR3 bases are TGTGCCACCAGCCCCTCCCGGGGACACTCCTACGAGCAGTACTTC. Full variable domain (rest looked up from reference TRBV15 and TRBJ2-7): DAMVIQNPRYQVTQFGKPVTLSCSQTLNHNVMYWYQQKSSQAPKLLFHYYDKDFNNEADTPDNFQSRRPNTSFCFLDIRSPGLGDTAMYLCATSPSRGHSYEQYFGPGTRLTVT.

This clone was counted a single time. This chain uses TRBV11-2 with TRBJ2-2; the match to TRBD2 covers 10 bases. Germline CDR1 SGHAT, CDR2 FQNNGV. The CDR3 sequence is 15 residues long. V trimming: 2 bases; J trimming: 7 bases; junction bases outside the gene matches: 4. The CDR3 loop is CASSLLAGEYGELFF. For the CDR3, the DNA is TGTGCCAGCAGCTTACTAGCGGGAGAATACGGGGAGCTGTTTTTT.

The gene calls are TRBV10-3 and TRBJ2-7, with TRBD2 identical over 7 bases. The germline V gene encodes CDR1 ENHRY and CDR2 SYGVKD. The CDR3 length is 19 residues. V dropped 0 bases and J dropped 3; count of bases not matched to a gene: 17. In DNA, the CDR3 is TGTGCCATCAGTGAGTCGAAGCTAGCGGTTACGTCTGTTGACTACGAGCAGTACTTC. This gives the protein CAISESKLAVTSVDYEQYF.

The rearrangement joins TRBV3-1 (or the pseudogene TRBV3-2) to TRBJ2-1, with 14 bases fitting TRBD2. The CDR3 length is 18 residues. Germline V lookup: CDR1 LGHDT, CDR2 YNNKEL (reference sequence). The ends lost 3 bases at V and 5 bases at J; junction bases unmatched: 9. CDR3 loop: CASSQPPGLAGADNEQFF. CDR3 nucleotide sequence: TGTGCCAGCAGCCAGCCGCCGGGACTAGCGGGAGCCGACAATGAGCAGTTCTTC.

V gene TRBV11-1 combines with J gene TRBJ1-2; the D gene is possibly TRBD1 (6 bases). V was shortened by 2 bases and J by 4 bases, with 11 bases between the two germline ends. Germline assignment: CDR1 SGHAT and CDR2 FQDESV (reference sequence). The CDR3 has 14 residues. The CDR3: CASSLTGTRYGYTF. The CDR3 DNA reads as TGTGCCAGCAGCTTAACGGGGACACGCTATGGCTACACCTTC.

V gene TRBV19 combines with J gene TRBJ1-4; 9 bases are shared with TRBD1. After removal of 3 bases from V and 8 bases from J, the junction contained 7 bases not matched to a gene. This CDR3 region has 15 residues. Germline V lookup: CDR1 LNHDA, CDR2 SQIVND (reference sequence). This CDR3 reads CASSISGTGTEKLFF. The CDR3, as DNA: TGTGCCAGTAGTATCTCCGGGACAGGGACCGAAAAACTGTTTTTT.

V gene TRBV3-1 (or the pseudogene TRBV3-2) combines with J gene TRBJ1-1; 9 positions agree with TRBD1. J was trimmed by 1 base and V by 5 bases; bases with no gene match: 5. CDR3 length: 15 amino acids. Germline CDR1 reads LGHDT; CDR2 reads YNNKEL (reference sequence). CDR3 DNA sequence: TGTGCCAGCAGCGCGTGGGGACAGGGGAACACTGAAGCTTTCTTT. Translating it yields CASSAWGQGNTEAFF.

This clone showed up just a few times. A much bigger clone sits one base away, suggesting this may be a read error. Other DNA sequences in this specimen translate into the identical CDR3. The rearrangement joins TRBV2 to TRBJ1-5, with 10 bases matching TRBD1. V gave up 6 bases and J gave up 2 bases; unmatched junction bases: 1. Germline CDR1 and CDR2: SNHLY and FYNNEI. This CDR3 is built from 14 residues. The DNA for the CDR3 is TGTGCCAGCAGCGGGACAGGGGGCAATCAGCCCCAGCATTTT. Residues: CASSGTGGNQPQHF. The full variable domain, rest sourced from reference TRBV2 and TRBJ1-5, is EPEVTQTPSHQVTQMGQEVILRCVPISNHLYFYWYRQILGQKVEFLVSFYNNEISEKSEIFDDQFSVERPDGSNFTLKIRSTKLEDSAMYFCASSGTGGNQPQHFGDGTRLSIL.

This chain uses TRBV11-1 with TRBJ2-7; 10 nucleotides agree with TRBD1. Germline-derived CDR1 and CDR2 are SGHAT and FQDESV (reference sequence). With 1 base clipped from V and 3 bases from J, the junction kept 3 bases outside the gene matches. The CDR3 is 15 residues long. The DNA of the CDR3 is TGTGCCAGCAGCTTAGATGGGACAGGGGACTACGAGCAGTACTTC. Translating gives CASSLDGTGDYEQYF.

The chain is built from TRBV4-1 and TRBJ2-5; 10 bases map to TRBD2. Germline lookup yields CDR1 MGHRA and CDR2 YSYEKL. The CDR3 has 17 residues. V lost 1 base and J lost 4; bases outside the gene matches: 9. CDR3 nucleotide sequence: TGCGCCAGCAGCCAAGCGCGGTCTAGCGGGAGTGGAGAGACCCAGTACTTC. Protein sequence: CASSQARSSGSGETQYF.

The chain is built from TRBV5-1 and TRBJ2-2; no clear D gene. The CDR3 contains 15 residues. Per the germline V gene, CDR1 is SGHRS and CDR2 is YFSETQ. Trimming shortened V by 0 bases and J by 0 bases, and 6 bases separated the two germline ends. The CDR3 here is CASSLAGTNTGELFF. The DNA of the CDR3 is TGCGCCAGCAGCTTGGCCGGTACGAACACCGGGGAGCTGTTTTTT.

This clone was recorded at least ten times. The CDR3 sequence: CASSLGLRDMNTEAFF. DNA for the CDR3: TGCGCCAGCAGCTTGGGCCTTCGGGACATGAACACTGAAGCTTTCTTT. The chain joins TRBV5-1 to TRBJ1-1; D is perhaps TRBD1 (6 bases). The CDR3 length is 16 residues. Germline lookup yields CDR1 SGHRS and CDR2 YFSETQ. The V end was cut by 0 bases, the J end by 0 bases, with 12 bases between.

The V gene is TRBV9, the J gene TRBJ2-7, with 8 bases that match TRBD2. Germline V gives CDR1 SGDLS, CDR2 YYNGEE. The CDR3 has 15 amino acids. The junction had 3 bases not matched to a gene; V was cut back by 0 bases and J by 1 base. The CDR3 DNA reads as TGTGCCAGCAGCGTAGATGGCGGGAGGTCCTACGAGCAGTACTTC. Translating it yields CASSVDGGRSYEQYF.

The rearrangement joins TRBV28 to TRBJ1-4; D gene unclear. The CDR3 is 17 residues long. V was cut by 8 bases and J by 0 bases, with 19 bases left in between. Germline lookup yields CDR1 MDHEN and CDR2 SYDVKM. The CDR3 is CASSALPPQSTNEKLFF. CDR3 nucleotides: TGTGCCAGCTCCGCCCTCCCCCCTCAGTCAACTAATGAAAAACTGTTTTTT. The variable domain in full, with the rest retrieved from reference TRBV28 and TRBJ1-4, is DVKVTQSSRYLVKRTGEKVFLECVQDMDHENMFWYRQDPGLGLRLIYFSYDVKMKEKGDIPEGYSVSREKKERFSLILESASTNQTSMYLCASSALPPQSTNEKLFFGSGTQLSVL.

The CDR3 DNA reads TGCGCCAGCAGCTCAGGGACAGGGAAGAACTATGGCTACACCTTC. It is translated as CASSSGTGKNYGYTF. The chain is built from TRBV5-1 and TRBJ1-2; 9 bases map to TRBD1. The V segment lost 3 bases and the J segment 2 bases; nucleotides outside the gene matches: 5. The CDR3 loop spans 15 amino acids. Germline V lookup: CDR1 SGHRS, CDR2 YFSETQ.

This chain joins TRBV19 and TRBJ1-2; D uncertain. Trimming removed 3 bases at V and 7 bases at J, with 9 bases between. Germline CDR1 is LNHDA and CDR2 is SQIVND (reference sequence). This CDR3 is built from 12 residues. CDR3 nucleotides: TGTGCCAGTAGTATGCGAGGGCCTGGCTACACCTTC. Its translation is CASSMRGPGYTF.

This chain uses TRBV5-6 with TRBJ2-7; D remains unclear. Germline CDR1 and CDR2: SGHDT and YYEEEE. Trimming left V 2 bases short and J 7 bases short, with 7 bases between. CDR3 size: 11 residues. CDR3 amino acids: CASSFFGEQYF. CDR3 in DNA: TGTGCCAGCAGCTTTTTCGGGGAGCAGTACTTC.

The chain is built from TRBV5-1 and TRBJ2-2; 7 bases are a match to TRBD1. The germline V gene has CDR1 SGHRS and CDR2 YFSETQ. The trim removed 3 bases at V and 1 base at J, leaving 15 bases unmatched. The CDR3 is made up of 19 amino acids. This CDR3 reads CASSSPMGQPLGNTGELFF. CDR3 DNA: TGCGCCAGCAGCTCCCCGATGGGACAGCCCTTAGGGAACACCGGGGAGCTGTTTTTT.

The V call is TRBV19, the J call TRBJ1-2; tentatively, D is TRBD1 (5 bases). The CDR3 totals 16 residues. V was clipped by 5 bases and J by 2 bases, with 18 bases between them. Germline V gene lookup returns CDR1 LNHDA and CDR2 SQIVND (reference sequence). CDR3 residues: CASSSVRDLKNYGYTF. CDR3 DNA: TGTGCCAGTAGTTCGGTCAGGGACTTAAAAAACTATGGCTACACCTTC.

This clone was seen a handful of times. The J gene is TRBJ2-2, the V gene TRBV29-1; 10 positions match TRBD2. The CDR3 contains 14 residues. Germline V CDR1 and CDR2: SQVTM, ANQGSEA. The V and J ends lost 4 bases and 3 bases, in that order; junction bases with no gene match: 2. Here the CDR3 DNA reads TGCAGCGTTGGGACTAGCGGAGACACCGGGGAGCTGTTTTTT. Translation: CSVGTSGDTGELFF.

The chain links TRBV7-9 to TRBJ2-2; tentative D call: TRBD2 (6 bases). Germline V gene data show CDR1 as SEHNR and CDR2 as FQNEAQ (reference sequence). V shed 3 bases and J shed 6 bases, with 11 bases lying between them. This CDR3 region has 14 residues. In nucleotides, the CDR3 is TGTGCCAGCAGCTTGGAGGGAGGAGCCGGGGAGCTGTTTTTT. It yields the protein CASSLEGGAGELFF. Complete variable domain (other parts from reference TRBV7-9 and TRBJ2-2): DTGVSQNPRHKITKRGQNVTFRCDPISEHNRLYWYRQTLGQGPEFLTYFQNEAQLEKSRLLSDRFSAERPKGSFSTLEIQRTEQGDSAMYLCASSLEGGAGELFFGEGSRLTVL.

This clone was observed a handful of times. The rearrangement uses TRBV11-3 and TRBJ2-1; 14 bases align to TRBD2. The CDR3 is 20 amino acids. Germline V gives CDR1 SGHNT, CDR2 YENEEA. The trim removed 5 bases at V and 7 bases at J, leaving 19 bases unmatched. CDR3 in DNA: TGTGCCAGCAGCCAAACCATCCGAGGGACTAGCGGGAGCGTAATGAATGAGCAGTTCTTC. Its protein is CASSQTIRGTSGSVMNEQFF.

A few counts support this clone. CDR3 sequence reads: CASSSDSRGPQHF. As DNA, the CDR3 is TGTGCCAGCTCCTCCGACTCGCGAGGGCCCCAGCATTTT. The V and J genes are TRBV18 and TRBJ1-5; no reliable D call. The ends were cut back, 6 bases at V and 9 bases at J, with 15 bases in the middle. From germline, CDR1 is KGHSH and CDR2 LQKENI. CDR3 length: 13 amino acids.

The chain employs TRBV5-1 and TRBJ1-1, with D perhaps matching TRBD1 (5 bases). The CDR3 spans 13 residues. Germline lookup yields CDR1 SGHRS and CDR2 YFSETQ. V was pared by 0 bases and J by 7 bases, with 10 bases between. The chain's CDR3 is CASSLDGTFEAFF. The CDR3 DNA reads TGCGCCAGCAGCTTGGACGGGACTTTTGAAGCTTTCTTT.